The table lists the clone carrying this T cell receptor beta chain with many counts. The data belong to a study of T cells in Graves' hyperthyroidism and ophthalmopathy. This CDR3 has 15 residues. V was shortened by 0 bases and J by 3 bases, with 9 bases between the two germline ends. Germline assignment: CDR1 ENHRY and CDR2 SYGVKD. Amplification yielded TCR beta CDR3 regions, with RNA transcripts as the source. The primer set for the first-round RT-PCR of the TCR CDR3 was HTBI. TCRdb used MiXCR to reprocess the multiplex PCR reads, holding one entry per CDR3 protein. Of 500,000 to 650,000 distinct CDR3 sequences in the sample, approximately 48% were seen once.

J is TRBJ1-5 and V is TRBV10-3, with a tentative D call TRBD1 (6 bases). The clonotype comes from an adult woman with Graves' disease, either hyperthyroidism or ophthalmopathy (not recorded which). Sequenced: peripheral blood or thyroid tissue (not recorded which). The CDR3 sequence is CAISESTGNNQPQHF. The CDR3 DNA follows: TGTGCCATCAGTGAGTCGACAGGAAACAATCAGCCCCAGCATTTT.